These T cell receptor beta chains were read from a single sample in a study of T cells in Graves' hyperthyroidism and ophthalmopathy. MiXCR was run by TCRdb on the multiplex PCR reads, yielding one entry per CDR3 protein. The sample holds about 640,000 distinct CDR3 sequences, roughly 20% seen once. Sequencing was done on a sample of blood. Receptors were obtained from a man younger than 45 with Graves' ophthalmopathy. Each CDR3 is given with its conserved first and last residue. Fields, in order: V gene, CDR3 protein.

v_call: TRBV29-1
cdr3_aa: CSVGQGVYEQYF

v_call: TRBV20-1
cdr3_aa: CSARPCETNYEQYF

v_call: TRBV2
cdr3_aa: CASSGDRGNYGYTF

v_call: TRBV7-9
cdr3_aa: CASSLGGRDTYEQYF

v_call: TRBV29-1
cdr3_aa: CSAEGGDSYEQYF

v_call: TRBV5-1
cdr3_aa: CASSSGLAALEQYF

v_call: TRBV11-2
cdr3_aa: CASSSPLDTQYF

v_call: TRBV30
cdr3_aa: CAWSGTGGYEQFF

v_call: TRBV15
cdr3_aa: CATSRPHTYEQYF

v_call: TRBV2
cdr3_aa: CASSEALRLADTSYEQYF

v_call: TRBV20-1
cdr3_aa: CSAGGYGRRNTEAFF

v_call: TRBV6-5
cdr3_aa: CASSYLRGDQETQYF

v_call: TRBV30
cdr3_aa: CAWRGGTTEAFF

v_call: TRBV28
cdr3_aa: CASSVLGTGGFQETQYF

v_call: TRBV24-1
cdr3_aa: CATSDQTGDTGELFF

v_call: TRBV20-1
cdr3_aa: CSARTGLKGDRHYEQYF

v_call: TRBV11-2
cdr3_aa: CASSLTGIAEAFF

v_call: TRBV7-9
cdr3_aa: CASGGTEQFF

v_call: TRBV6-2/TRBV6-3
cdr3_aa: CASSYFGTSGRNTGELFF

v_call: TRBV30
cdr3_aa: CAWSLEGYQPQHF

v_call: TRBV29-1
cdr3_aa: CSFDLTAAAPTGYGYTF

v_call: TRBV6-1
cdr3_aa: CASKQGAYTTYEQYF

v_call: TRBV30
cdr3_aa: CAWRREAMNTEAFF

v_call: TRBV20-1
cdr3_aa: CSARDYRGYEQYF

v_call: TRBV6-1
cdr3_aa: CASSPGQVDTQYF

v_call: TRBV2
cdr3_aa: CASSSAGQGANEQFF

v_call: TRBV6-1
cdr3_aa: CAVLHWQTSSSTYEQYF

v_call: TRBV7-9
cdr3_aa: CASSLGVTVGTDTQYF

v_call: TRBV20-1
cdr3_aa: CSAIPRLAWETQYF